This T cell receptor (beta chain) originates from a study of breast tumors, draining lymph nodes, adjacent tissues. Study-wide results and limits: Luminal-like breast cancer showed significantly higher tumor–nontumor repertoire similarity than basal-like. Data only fit, rather than demonstrated, lymph node origin of most tumor T cells. The data were judged consistent with most tumor T cells coming from lymph node and expanding in tumor. Compared with lymph nodes, tumors were less diverse; compared with nontumor tissue, more.

Points on this clonotype: Its antigen is still unknown.

From the multiplex PCR reads, TCRdb called clonotypes with MiXCR, one entry per CDR3 protein. The sample holds about 230,000 distinct CDR3 sequences; 32% are singletons and the top ten take about 1.4%. Trimming took 0 bases from V and 5 from J; bases not matched to a gene: 7. The CDR3 is 15 amino acids. From germline, CDR1 is SGDLS and CDR2 YYNGEE. Breast cancer patients provided tissue from their axillary draining lymph nodes. The TCR originated in a female donor with breast cancer. Some clones in this sample may be carry-over from other donors' samples. The sample taken for sequencing was axillary lymph node tissue. The V call is TRBV9, the J call TRBJ2-5, with TRBD2 matching over 7 bases. As DNA, the CDR3 is TGTGCCAGCAGCGTAGTGGGAGGGGCGGGGGAGACCCAGTACTTC. Translating it yields CASSVVGGAGETQYF.